This T cell receptor (beta chain) was found in a study of blood T cell repertoires in COVID-19 (dated by TCRdb to about 2020). In terms of the full investigation: Samples from collaborators originated in the United States, Italy and Spain and spanned both the acute and convalescent phases of COVID-19. The material from the prospective study consisted of cDNA or gDNA derived from T cells, B-cell-depleted T cells, or PBMCs. The dataset comprised deeply sampled blood TCRbeta repertoires from subjects exposed to, actively infected with, or recovered from COVID-19. A freely available public database, intended as a resource for researchers studying the immune response to SARS-CoV-2, is where the repertoires were released. The samples were drawn from two sources: the first 160 participants of the ongoing ImmuneRACE study, and fewer than 1,500 subjects contributed by 6 global collaborators. Nearly every sample came with metadata listing a de-identified subject ID, COVID-19 status, age in years and sex. Where available, HLA class I and class II types were taken from metadata supplied by the sample provider and were not determined by assay-based typing. General conclusions and limits of the study: How much clinical and demographic metadata was included differed by source and by participant, and the metadata was provided uncurated.

A remark on this clone: It has no known antigen specificity. No much larger clone is present one base from it, and per-base qualities are unavailable.

One collaborating source in Seattle enrolled patients during active infection and followed them longitudinally through the course of disease. Each collaborating institution followed its own protocols to collect whole blood in K2EDTA tubes. For TCRbeta analysis, collaborators shipped samples in one of three forms: frozen whole blood, isolated PBMCs, or DNA extracted from either of those sample types. TCRbeta CDR3 regions were amplified from genomic DNA using the immunoSEQ Assay, a bias-controlled multiplex PCR. On the authors' methods: Within the assay, amplification of reference gene primers was used to estimate how many nucleated cells each sample contained. To quantify the absolute abundance of each unique TCRbeta CDR3 rearrangement, sequence reads were collapsed and filtered. For each sample, productive Simpson clonality was calculated as the square root of Simpson's diversity index over productive rearrangements. TCRdb stores this immuneACCESS table with in-frame sequences only. Part of the clones is absent; in the studies checked, under half of the shortfall reflects unresolved V genes, and no reason is known for the rest. V, J and clone size derive from that table, while D and trimming were established from the DNA sequence. Present in this sample are hundreds of thousands of clones, 75% to 90% of which were seen just once. 6% to 7% of the sample is taken by the ten largest.

The TCR originated in a woman in her forties or fifties with COVID-19, enrolled during active disease. Sequences were obtained from peripheral blood.

The CDR3 is CATSRGRRGSYTF. The DNA sequence reads TGTGCCACCAGCAGAGGGCGGCGGGGGAGCTACACCTTC. The sequence links TRBV15 to TRBJ1-2; TRBD1 is possibly the D segment (5 matching bases). The junction shows trimming of 1 base on V and 9 bases on J, plus 12 bases between the germline ends. CDR1 and CDR2 (LNHNV, YYDKDF) derive from the germline V gene (reference sequence). Reading from cysteine to phenylalanine, the CDR3 counts 13 amino acids. The retained sequence is limited to the CDR3, 39 bases, with the frame set at the first base.